A selection of T cell receptor beta chains follows, all from one sample in a study of Tregs in tolerant kidney transplant recipients. Clones were read by immunoSEQ multiplex PCR, and TCRdb kept only the in-frame ones, dropping some. The repertoire has about 78,000 clones, about 91% of them found once; the top ten carry about 0.34%. The sequencing used Tregs from blood, collected before the transplant. All receptors come from a human donor who received a combined kidney and bone marrow transplant. Both conserved end residues are part of each CDR3. The order of the fields is V gene, J gene, CDR3 protein.

v_gene: TRBV5-4; j_gene: TRBJ1-2; CDR3aa: CASSGDGNYGYTF
v_gene: TRBV11-1; j_gene: TRBJ2-7; CDR3aa: CASSRQGSGEQYF
v_gene: TRBV19; j_gene: TRBJ2-5; CDR3aa: CASSTGVEEETQYF
v_gene: TRBV7-8; j_gene: TRBJ1-2; CDR3aa: CASSLNQGRSYTF
v_gene: TRBV6-6; j_gene: TRBJ1-2; CDR3aa: CASIADGYTF
v_gene: TRBV7-3; j_gene: TRBJ2-1; CDR3aa: CASSSSGSSEQFF
v_gene: TRBV30; j_gene: TRBJ2-2; CDR3aa: CAWKLAGGTGELFF
v_gene: TRBV15; j_gene: TRBJ2-7; CDR3aa: CATSTPRASGYEQYF
v_gene: TRBV19; j_gene: TRBJ2-2; CDR3aa: CASSAGRLWGTGELFF
v_gene: TRBV5-1; j_gene: TRBJ2-3; CDR3aa: CASSESNTQYF
v_gene: TRBV27; j_gene: TRBJ2-5; CDR3aa: CASSLSQGGETQYF
v_gene: TRBV28; j_gene: TRBJ1-2; CDR3aa: CASSSMSWAVILGGYTF
v_gene: TRBV2; j_gene: TRBJ1-3; CDR3aa: CASSESGNTIYF
v_gene: TRBV5-1; j_gene: TRBJ2-3; CDR3aa: CASSPSTTLTDTQYF
v_gene: TRBV5-1; j_gene: TRBJ2-2; CDR3aa: CASREPSGGGTGELFF
v_gene: TRBV19; j_gene: TRBJ2-7; CDR3aa: CASRDRAYEQYF
v_gene: TRBV28; j_gene: TRBJ2-1; CDR3aa: CASSPGWGNYNEQFF
v_gene: TRBV21-1; j_gene: TRBJ2-1; CDR3aa: CASSKQGHNEQFF
v_gene: TRBV30; j_gene: TRBJ2-7; CDR3aa: CASQGGREQYF
v_gene: TRBV29-1; j_gene: TRBJ2-3; CDR3aa: CSVDLGGDTQYF
v_gene: TRBV30; j_gene: TRBJ2-1; CDR3aa: CAWQRLAGNNEQFF
v_gene: TRBV11-2; j_gene: TRBJ2-5; CDR3aa: CASSLDVETQYF
v_gene: TRBV5-1; j_gene: TRBJ1-1; CDR3aa: CASSQPGWSTEAFF
v_gene: TRBV14; j_gene: TRBJ2-2; CDR3aa: CASSQALGKAGELFF
v_gene: TRBV6-1; j_gene: TRBJ1-5; CDR3aa: CATRQGIDQPQHF
v_gene: TRBV7-2; j_gene: TRBJ2-7; CDR3aa: CASSPQTGPGYEQYF
v_gene: TRBV28; j_gene: TRBJ1-4; CDR3aa: CASSRSDRGREKLFF
v_gene: TRBV19; j_gene: TRBJ1-5; CDR3aa: CASSPRTGGQPQHF
v_gene: TRBV20-1; j_gene: TRBJ1-2; CDR3aa: CSAPGDGYTF